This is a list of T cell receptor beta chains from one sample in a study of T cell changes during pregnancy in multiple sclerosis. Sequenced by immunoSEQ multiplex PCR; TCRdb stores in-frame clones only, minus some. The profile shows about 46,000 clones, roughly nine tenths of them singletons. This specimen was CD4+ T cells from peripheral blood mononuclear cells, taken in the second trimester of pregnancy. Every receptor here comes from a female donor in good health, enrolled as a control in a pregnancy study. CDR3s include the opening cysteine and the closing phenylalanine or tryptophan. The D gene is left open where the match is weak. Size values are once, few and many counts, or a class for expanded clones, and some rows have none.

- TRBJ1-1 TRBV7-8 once CASSLGSGNTEAFF TGTGCCAGCAGCTTAGGGTCAGGGAACACTGAAGCTTTCTTT
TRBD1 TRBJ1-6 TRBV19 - CASSQTGDNSPLHF TGTGCCAGTAGTCAGACAGGGGATAATTCACCCCTCCACTTT
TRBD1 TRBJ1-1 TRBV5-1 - CASSLDSRGTEAFF TGCGCCAGCAGCTTGGACAGCAGGGGGACTGAAGCTTTCTTT
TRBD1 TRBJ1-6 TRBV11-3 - CASSSRTYGTGDSPLHF TGTGCCAGCAGCTCGAGAACCTACGGGACAGGGGATTCACCCCTCCACTTT
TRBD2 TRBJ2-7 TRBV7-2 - CASLGLAGSYEQYF TGTGCCAGTCTCGGACTAGCGGGGTCCTACGAGCAGTACTTC
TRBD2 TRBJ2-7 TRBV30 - CAWSVAGSEQYF TGTGCCTGGAGTGTAGCGGGGTCCGAGCAGTACTTC
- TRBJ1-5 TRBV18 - CASSPSAGVDQPQHF TGTGCCAGCTCACCATCGGCAGGGGTGGACCAGCCCCAGCATTTT
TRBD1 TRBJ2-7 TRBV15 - CATSRGRTGGSGYEQYF TGTGCCACCAGCAGAGGAAGGACAGGGGGGTCCGGGTACGAGCAGTACTTC
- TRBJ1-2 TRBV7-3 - CASSLVGGDGYTF TGTGCCAGCAGCTTAGTGGGGGGGGATGGCTACACCTTC
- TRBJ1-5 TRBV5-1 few CASPNGGSNQPQHF TGCGCCAGCCCCAACGGTGGGAGTAATCAGCCCCAGCATTTT
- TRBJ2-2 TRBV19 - CASSIGTDLRGELFF TGTGCCAGTAGTATAGGGACTGATCTTAGGGGGGAGCTGTTTTTT
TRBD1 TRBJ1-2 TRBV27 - CASSPDRLGFNYGYTF TGTGCCAGCAGTCCGGACAGGCTTGGTTTTAACTATGGCTACACCTTC
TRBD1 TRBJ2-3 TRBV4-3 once CASSRGLQGADTQYF TGCGCCAGCAGCCGAGGGCTACAGGGGGCAGATACGCAGTATTTT
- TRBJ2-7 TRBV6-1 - CASSESGLYEQYF TGTGCCAGCAGTGAATCGGGGTTGTACGAGCAGTACTTC
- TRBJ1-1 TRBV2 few CASSTQGLNTEAFF TGTGCCAGCAGCACACAGGGTCTGAACACTGAAGCTTTCTTT
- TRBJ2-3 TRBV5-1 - CASSLGDRGASTDTQYF TGCGCCAGCAGCTTGGGCGATCGGGGAGCTAGCACAGATACGCAGTATTTT
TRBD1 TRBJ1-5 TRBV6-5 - CASSSDRAPNQPQHF TGTGCCAGCAGTTCGGACAGGGCCCCTAATCAGCCCCAGCATTTT
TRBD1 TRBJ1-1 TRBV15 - CATSSRGLEAFF TGTGCCACCAGCAGTAGGGGGCTTGAAGCTTTCTTT
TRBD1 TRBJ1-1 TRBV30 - CAWSPGGTEAFF TGTGCCTGGAGTCCAGGGGGCACTGAAGCTTTCTTT
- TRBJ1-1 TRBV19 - CASSSTVNTEAFF TGTGCCAGTAGCTCCACAGTAAACACTGAAGCTTTCTTT
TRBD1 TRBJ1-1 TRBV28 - CASSSIGQGLITEAFF TGTGCCAGCAGTTCAATAGGACAGGGGTTAATCACTGAAGCTTTCTTT
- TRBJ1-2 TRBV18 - CASSLTQGRVNYGYTF TGTGCCAGCTCACTAACCCAGGGCAGAGTTAACTATGGCTACACCTTC
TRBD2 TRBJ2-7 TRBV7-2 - CASSYRGEGSYEQYF TGTGCCAGCAGCTACCGGGGGGAGGGCTCCTACGAGCAGTACTTC
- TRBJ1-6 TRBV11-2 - CASSLGGTYNSPLHF TGTGCCAGCAGCTTAGGAGGTACCTATAATTCACCCCTCCACTTT
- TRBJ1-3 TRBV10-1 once CASILGAGNTIYF TGCGCCAGCATTCTAGGAGCGGGAAACACCATATATTTT
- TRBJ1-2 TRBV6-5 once CASTSGVRNYGYTF TGTGCCAGCACCTCCGGGGTCAGAAACTATGGCTACACCTTC
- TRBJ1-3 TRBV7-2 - CASSSNTVLSGNTIYF TGTGCCAGCAGCTCCAACACAGTTCTCTCTGGAAACACCATATATTTT
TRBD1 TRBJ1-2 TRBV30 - CAWTGGGYGYTF TGTGCCTGGACAGGGGGCGGTTATGGCTACACCTTC
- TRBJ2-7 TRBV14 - CASSLAGAYEQYF TGTGCCAGCAGCCTCGCAGGGGCCTACGAGCAGTACTTC
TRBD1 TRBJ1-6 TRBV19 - CASNPTGVGSPLHF TGTGCCAGTAACCCTACAGGGGTTGGTTCACCCCTCCACTTT
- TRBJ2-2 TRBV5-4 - CASSLARVGRGSTGELFF TGTGCCAGCAGCTTGGCCAGGGTGGGCCGGGGGAGCACCGGGGAGCTGTTTTTT
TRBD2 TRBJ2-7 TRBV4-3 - CASSQDPAGGPEQYF TGCGCCAGCAGCCAAGACCCAGCGGGGGGCCCCGAGCAGTACTTC
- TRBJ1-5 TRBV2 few CASSVEANNQPQHF TGTGCCAGCAGTGTGGAGGCCAACAATCAGCCCCAGCATTTT
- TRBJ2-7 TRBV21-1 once CASSKNTQNRVEGYEQYF TGTGCCAGCAGCAAAAATACCCAAAACAGGGTTGAGGGCTACGAGCAGTACTTC
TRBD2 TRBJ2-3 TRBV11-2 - CASSLDSGGGYAYTQYF TGTGCCAGCAGCCTGGATAGCGGGGGGGGGTACGCATATACGCAGTATTTT
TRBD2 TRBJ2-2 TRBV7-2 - CASSSGTSALNTGELFF TGTGCCAGCAGCTCCGGGACTAGCGCCCTCAACACCGGGGAGCTGTTTTTT
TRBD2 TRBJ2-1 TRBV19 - CASSRDRARLAENNEQFF TGTGCCAGTAGTAGGGATCGCGCGCGACTAGCGGAGAACAATGAGCAGTTCTTC
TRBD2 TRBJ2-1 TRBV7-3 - CASSLLTGGSNEQFF TGTGCCAGCAGCTTATTAACCGGGGGGAGTAATGAGCAGTTCTTC
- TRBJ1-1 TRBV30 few CAWSLKGVIGTEAFF TGTGCCTGGAGTCTGAAAGGGGTGATCGGCACTGAAGCTTTCTTT
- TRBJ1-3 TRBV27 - CASGQAGTYGNTIYF TGTGCCAGCGGCCAGGCCGGGACATATGGAAACACCATATATTTT
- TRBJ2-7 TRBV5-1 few CASSRDNSYEQYF TGCGCCAGCAGCCGGGACAACTCCTACGAGCAGTACTTC
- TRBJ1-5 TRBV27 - CASSLGGRGIQPQHF TGTGCCAGCAGTTTAGGAGGACGGGGTATTCAGCCCCAGCATTTT
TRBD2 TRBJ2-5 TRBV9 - CASTPGSSGGQETQYF TGTGCCAGCACGCCGGGTTCTAGCGGGGGGCAAGAGACCCAGTACTTC
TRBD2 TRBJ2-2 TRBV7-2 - CASSPQIRRGEAGELFF TGTGCCAGCAGTCCCCAAATTCGGCGGGGGGAGGCCGGGGAGCTGTTTTTT
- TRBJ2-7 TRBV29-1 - CSGTRLLSYEQYF TGCAGCGGTACTCGACTTCTTTCCTACGAGCAGTACTTC
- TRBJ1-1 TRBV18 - CASSQYIEAFF TGTGCCAGCTCTCAGTATATAGAAGCTTTCTTT
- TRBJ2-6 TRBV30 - CAWISGTYSSGANVLTF TGTGCCTGGATATCCGGGACATATTCCTCTGGGGCCAACGTCCTGACTTTC
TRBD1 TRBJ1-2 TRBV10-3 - CAISETGGLRGYTF TGTGCCATCAGTGAGACAGGGGGCCTTCGGGGCTACACCTTC
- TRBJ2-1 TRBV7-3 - CASSSSGGLDEQFF TGTGCCAGCAGCTCCAGTGGAGGGTTGGATGAGCAGTTCTTC
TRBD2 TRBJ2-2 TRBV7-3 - CASRVSGTKNTGELFF TGTGCCAGCAGGGTCTCCGGGACTAAAAACACCGGGGAGCTGTTTTTT
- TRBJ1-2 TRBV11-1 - CASSSNSGPANYGYTF TGTGCCAGCAGCTCGAATTCAGGGCCTGCTAACTATGGCTACACCTTC
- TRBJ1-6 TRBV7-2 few CASSLVGGSNSPLHF TGTGCCAGCAGCTTAGTAGGGGGATCCAATTCACCCCTCCACTTT
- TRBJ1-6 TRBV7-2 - CASRRFPGAYNSPLHF TGTGCCAGCAGGCGTTTCCCGGGAGCTTATAATTCACCCCTCCACTTT
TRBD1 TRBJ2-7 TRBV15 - CATSPDRVAEQYF TGTGCCACCAGCCCAGACAGGGTCGCCGAGCAGTACTTC
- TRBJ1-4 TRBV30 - CAWKLSGVIGEKLFF TGTGCCTGGAAGTTATCAGGGGTTATTGGTGAAAAACTGTTTTTT